This T cell receptor (beta chain) was sequenced during a study of cytomegalovirus exposure and HLA in healthy donors. General study results and limits: Some V segments (TRBV6-2 and TRBV6-3 among them) were excluded as indistinguishable. Being productive about 90% or about 30% of the time was typical of most TCR beta V segments in an earlier analysis. Later examination showed HLA-associated TCR beta chains had greater clonal expansion than equally common others.

About this clone itself: The antigen is unknown.

PCR was performed using 60 Vbeta and 13 Jbeta primers. Authors' analysis steps: As a later analysis found, there were about 80 million unique TCR beta chains, of which roughly 11 million were shared. The repertoire was sequenced with immunoSEQ multiplex PCR; TCRdb's copy has only in-frame clones and lacks some. V and J calls plus clone size are reproduced from that table; the DNA served to infer D and trimming. The table has under 200,000 clones, roughly 80% seen once. The CDR3 sequence is 15 residues long. The V and J ends lost 4 bases and 5 bases, in that order; junction bases with no gene match: 9. Germline V gene sequence: CDR1 SGHTA, CDR2 FQGNSA.

The chain couples TRBV7-2 to TRBJ2-5; TRBD2 agrees at 8 bases. The clonotype was recovered from a woman aged 18-29 years in good health and CMV-seronegative. Sequenced sample: PBMCs. The CDR3 DNA sequence: TGTGCCAGCAGCTCCTATAGCGGGATTAGGGAGACCCAGTACTTC. This codes for CASSSYSGIRETQYF.